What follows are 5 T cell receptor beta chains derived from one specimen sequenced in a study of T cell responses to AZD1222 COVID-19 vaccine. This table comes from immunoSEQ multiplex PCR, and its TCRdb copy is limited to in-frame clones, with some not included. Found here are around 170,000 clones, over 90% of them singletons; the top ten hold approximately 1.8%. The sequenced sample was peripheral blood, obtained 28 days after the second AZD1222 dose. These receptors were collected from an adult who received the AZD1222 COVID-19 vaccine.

The CDR3 loop reads CASSRRVYNEQFF. The CDR3 DNA is TGTGCCAGCAGTCGCAGGGTGTACAATGAGCAGTTCTTC. This chain links TRBV27 with TRBJ2-1; weak D call: TRBD1 (5 bases). Per germline, CDR1 MNHEY and CDR2 SMNVEV (reference sequence). The CDR3 has 13 amino acids. Trimming stripped 5 bases from V and 4 bases from J, with 9 bases between.

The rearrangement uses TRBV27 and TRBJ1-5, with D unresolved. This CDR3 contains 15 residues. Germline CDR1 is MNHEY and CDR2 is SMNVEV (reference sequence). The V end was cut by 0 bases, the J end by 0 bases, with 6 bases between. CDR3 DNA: TGTGCCAGCAGTTTATCGAGGGCTAGCAATCAGCCCCAGCATTTT. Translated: CASSLSRASNQPQHF.

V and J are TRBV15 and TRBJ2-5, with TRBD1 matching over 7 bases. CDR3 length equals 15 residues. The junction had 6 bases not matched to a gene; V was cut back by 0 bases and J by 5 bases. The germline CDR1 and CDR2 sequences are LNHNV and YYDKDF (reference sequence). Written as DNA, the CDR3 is TGTGCCACCAGCAGAGATCTGACAGGGTTGGAGACCCAGTACTTC. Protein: CATSRDLTGLETQYF.

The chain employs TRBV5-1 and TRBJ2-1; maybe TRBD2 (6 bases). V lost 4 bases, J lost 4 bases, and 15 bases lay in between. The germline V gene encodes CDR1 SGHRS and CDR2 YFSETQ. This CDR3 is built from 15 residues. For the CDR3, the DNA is TGCGCCAGCAGCACGGGGGACCCTCGTTACAATGAGCAGTTCTTC. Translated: CASSTGDPRYNEQFF.

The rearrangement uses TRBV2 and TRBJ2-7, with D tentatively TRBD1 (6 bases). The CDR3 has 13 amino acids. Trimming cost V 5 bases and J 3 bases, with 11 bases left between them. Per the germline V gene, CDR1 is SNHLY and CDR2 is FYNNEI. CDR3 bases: TGTGCCAGCAGTCAGGACAGTTTCTACGAGCAGTACTTC. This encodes CASSQDSFYEQYF. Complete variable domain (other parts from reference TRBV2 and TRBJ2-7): EPEVTQTPSHQVTQMGQEVILRCVPISNHLYFYWYRQILGQKVEFLVSFYNNEISEKSEIFDDQFSVERPDGSNFTLKIRSTKLEDSAMYFCASSQDSFYEQYFGPGTRLTVT.